The clone carrying this TCR beta chain was detected a few times. The target antigen is unknown. Documented time point: after neoadjuvant nivolumab, at surgical resection. The data originate from a study of neoadjuvant anti-PD-1 for oral cavity cancer. Study as a whole: Patients mostly received three to four biweekly nivolumab doses at 3 mg/kg before surgery. Patients without progression got a fourth dose around day 43.

Whole-study results and caveats: Higher pretreatment Treg/Th17 ratios tracked higher pretreatment blood clonality. Larger post-treatment preexisting tumor clones tracked with greater tumor shrinkage.

V dropped 2 bases and J dropped 1 base, with 11 bases sitting between them. There are 16 residues in the CDR3. CDR1 MNHNS and CDR2 SASEGT come from the germline V gene. Repertoires were generated with immunoSEQ multiplex PCR, while TCRdb's copy carries only in-frame clones and drops some. The profile shows about 23,000 clones, roughly 30% of them singletons. The sample here was tumor tissue, taken after nivolumab (anti-PD-1) treatment. The clonotype originates from a person between 40 and 79 years old with oral cavity squamous cell carcinoma. The chain links TRBV6-1 to TRBJ2-2, with D perhaps TRBD1 (6 bases). CDR3 sequence: CASSEIRGWNTGELFF. The CDR3 nucleotides read TGTGCCAGCAGTGAAATCAGGGGCTGGAACACCGGGGAGCTGTTTTTT.